The T cell receptor beta chain under discussion was sequenced for a study of blood T cell repertoires in COVID-19. As for the study in general: The study drew acute and convalescent COVID-19 samples from the United States, Italy and Spain.

CDR1 and CDR2 (germline): SNHLY, FYNNEI. The CDR3 contains 15 residues. V lost 3 bases, J lost 4 bases, and 4 bases stayed unmatched. The repertoire was sequenced with immunoSEQ multiplex PCR; TCRdb's copy has only in-frame clones and lacks some. The sample has approximately 210,000 clones; 84% are singletons. This rearrangement joins TRBV2 to TRBJ1-5; 9 bases match TRBD1. Material for sequencing was peripheral blood. This TCR came from a woman over 75 with COVID-19, enrolled during active disease. CDR3 sequence reads: CASSEADRGNQPQHF. The CDR3, as DNA: TGTGCCAGCAGTGAGGCAGACAGGGGGAATCAGCCCCAGCATTTT.